A selection of T cell receptor beta chains follows, all from one sample in a study of T cells in Graves' hyperthyroidism and ophthalmopathy. TCRdb re-derived calls from the multiplex PCR reads in MiXCR, one entry per CDR3 protein. Among under 250,000 distinct CDR3 sequences, about a sixth were seen once, and the ten largest hold over 45%. Source material: blood. Receptors originate from a woman between 45 and 60 years old with Graves' hyperthyroidism. CDR3s include the opening cysteine and the closing phenylalanine or tryptophan. Each record gives: clone size, V gene, D gene, J gene, CDR3 protein, CDR3 DNA. The D gene is left open where the match is weak. Part of the rows lack a size; the others show once, few, many or a class for expanded clones.

size: many; V: TRBV27; D: TRBD1; J: TRBJ2-1; CDR3: CASSSGRQGWYNEQFF; DNA: TGTGCCAGCAGTAGCGGCCGACAGGGATGGTACAATGAGCAGTTCTTC
size: .; V: TRBV5-1; D: .; J: TRBJ1-1; CDR3: CASSLGTNEAFF; DNA: TGCGCCAGCAGCTTGGGGACGAACGAAGCTTTCTTT
size: many; V: TRBV12-3/TRBV12-4; D: .; J: TRBJ2-7; CDR3: CASSWGQNYEQYF; DNA: TGTGCCAGCAGTTGGGGTCAAAACTACGAGCAGTACTTC
size: .; V: TRBV12-3/TRBV12-4; D: .; J: TRBJ2-2; CDR3: CASTPPGGTGELFF; DNA: TGTGCCAGCACTCCTCCAGGGGGGACCGGGGAGCTGTTTTTT
size: many; V: TRBV27; D: .; J: TRBJ2-7; CDR3: CASSLTQAYEQYF; DNA: TGTGCCAGCAGTTTGACACAGGCCTACGAGCAGTACTTC
size: many; V: TRBV6-5; D: .; J: TRBJ2-7; CDR3: CASSYSTGYEQYF; DNA: TGTGCCAGCAGTTACTCGACGGGGTACGAGCAGTACTTC
size: many; V: TRBV20-1; D: TRBD1; J: TRBJ1-1; CDR3: CSAGQGMAEAFF; DNA: TGCAGTGCTGGACAGGGGATGGCTGAAGCTTTCTTT
size: many; V: TRBV6-2/TRBV6-3; D: .; J: TRBJ2-2; CDR3: CASSWGPTNTGELFF; DNA: TGTGCCAGCAGTTGGGGCCCCACGAACACCGGGGAGCTGTTTTTT
size: many; V: TRBV3-1; D: TRBD2; J: TRBJ2-3; CDR3: CASSQSGTNGDTQYF; DNA: TGTGCCAGCAGCCAAAGCGGGACTAATGGAGATACGCAGTATTTT
size: few; V: TRBV3-1; D: .; J: TRBJ2-7; CDR3: CASSQGIHSGDEQYF; DNA: TGTGCCAGCAGCCAAGGAATTCACTCCGGGGACGAGCAGTACTTC
size: .; V: TRBV20-1; D: TRBD2; J: TRBJ2-1; CDR3: CSARLAESLMDEQFF; DNA: TGCAGTGCACGACTAGCGGAATCCCTTATGGATGAGCAGTTCTTC
size: .; V: TRBV19; D: .; J: TRBJ1-5; CDR3: CASRVGLFNNQPQHF; DNA: TGTGCCAGTAGAGTAGGCCTCTTCAACAATCAGCCCCAGCATTTT
size: many; V: TRBV5-4; D: .; J: TRBJ2-3; CDR3: CASSPLTSGAGADTQYF; DNA: TGTGCCAGCAGCCCCCTCACCTCGGGAGCAGGTGCAGATACGCAGTATTTT
size: many; V: TRBV6-1; D: TRBD2; J: TRBJ2-1; CDR3: CASSEAWAPSGGIWEQFF; DNA: TGTGCCAGCAGTGAAGCATGGGCTCCTAGCGGGGGTATCTGGGAGCAGTTCTTC
size: .; V: TRBV7-6; D: TRBD1; J: TRBJ2-4; CDR3: CASSLGTGGGHLAKNIQYF; DNA: TGTGCCAGCAGCCTGGGGACAGGGGGCGGCCACTTAGCCAAAAACATTCAGTACTTC
size: once; V: TRBV12-3/TRBV12-4; D: .; J: TRBJ2-3; CDR3: CASSLREGGTSTDTQYF; DNA: TGTGCCAGCAGTTTAAGAGAGGGCGGAACTAGCACAGATACGCAGTATTTT
size: .; V: TRBV7-2; D: .; J: TRBJ2-2; CDR3: CASSLASRRGELFF; DNA: TGTGCCAGCAGCTTAGCTTCCCGGCGGGGGGAGCTGTTTTTT
size: many; V: TRBV20-1; D: .; J: TRBJ1-5; CDR3: CSARVQRQPQHF; DNA: TGCAGTGCTAGAGTCCAAAGGCAGCCCCAGCATTTT
size: many; V: TRBV5-1; D: .; J: TRBJ2-1; CDR3: CATREDRLGEQFF; DNA: TGCGCCACGAGGGAGGACAGGTTGGGGGAGCAGTTCTTC
size: .; V: TRBV20-1; D: TRBD2; J: TRBJ2-2; CDR3: CSARIPGTRGTGELFF; DNA: TGCAGTGCTAGAATACCCGGGACTAGAGGGACCGGGGAGCTGTTTTTT
size: few; V: TRBV27; D: TRBD1; J: TRBJ2-1; CDR3: CASSPDRGGYNEQFF; DNA: TGTGCCAGCAGTCCGGACAGGGGAGGCTACAATGAGCAGTTCTTC
size: many; V: TRBV3-1; D: .; J: TRBJ1-5; CDR3: CASSQVLGQPQHF; DNA: TGTGCCAGCAGCCAAGTGCTGGGGCAGCCCCAGCATTTT
size: few; V: TRBV29-1; D: .; J: TRBJ2-7; CDR3: CSVERDSPYEQYF; DNA: TGCAGCGTTGAACGTGACAGTCCCTACGAGCAGTACTTC
size: few; V: TRBV19; D: TRBD1; J: TRBJ2-3; CDR3: CASSPGQGAITQYF; DNA: TGTGCCAGTAGCCCGGGACAGGGGGCTATTACGCAGTATTTT
size: .; V: TRBV19; D: TRBD1; J: TRBJ2-3; CDR3: CASSLSGGGEDTQYF; DNA: TGTGCCAGTAGTCTCTCAGGGGGCGGAGAGGATACGCAGTATTTT
size: many; V: TRBV7-8; D: TRBD2; J: TRBJ2-7; CDR3: CASRHNAGEPTYEQYF; DNA: TGTGCCAGCAGACATAACGCGGGAGAGCCTACCTACGAGCAGTACTTC
size: many; V: TRBV6-1; D: TRBD2; J: TRBJ2-5; CDR3: CASSQTTSSETQYF; DNA: TGTGCCAGCAGTCAGACGACTAGCAGTGAGACCCAGTACTTC
size: .; V: TRBV24-1; D: .; J: TRBJ1-5; CDR3: CATSEPGLYGDQPQHF; DNA: TGTGCCACCAGTGAACCAGGACTCTATGGGGATCAGCCCCAGCATTTT
size: .; V: TRBV10-3; D: .; J: TRBJ2-7; CDR3: CAISESGGHYEQHF; DNA: TGTGCCATCAGTGAGTCGGGGGGACACTACGAGCAGCACTTC
size: many; V: TRBV12-3/TRBV12-4; D: .; J: TRBJ2-1; CDR3: CASSLERYNEQFF; DNA: TGTGCCAGCAGTTTAGAGCGTTACAATGAGCAGTTCTTC
size: many; V: TRBV11-2; D: .; J: TRBJ1-1; CDR3: CASSFWGDHTEAFF; DNA: TGTGCCAGCAGTTTTTGGGGGGACCACACTGAAGCTTTCTTT
size: .; V: TRBV2; D: TRBD1; J: TRBJ2-2; CDR3: CASIRGQGDTGELFF; DNA: TGTGCCAGCATCAGGGGGCAGGGGGACACCGGGGAGCTGTTTTTT
size: many; V: TRBV12-3/TRBV12-4; D: .; J: TRBJ2-1; CDR3: CASSPTIFEQFF; DNA: TGTGCCAGCAGTCCGACTATATTTGAGCAGTTCTTC
size: many; V: TRBV12-3/TRBV12-4; D: TRBD1; J: TRBJ1-5; CDR3: CASSLLDRAWPQHF; DNA: TGTGCCAGCAGCTTATTAGACAGGGCCTGGCCCCAGCATTTT
size: .; V: TRBV11-3; D: .; J: TRBJ1-1; CDR3: CASSERPNTEAFF; DNA: TGTGCCAGCTCAGAACGGCCGAACACTGAAGCTTTCTTT
size: many; V: TRBV20-1; D: .; J: TRBJ1-2; CDR3: CSASEDSELYGYTF; DNA: TGCAGTGCTAGCGAGGACAGTGAGCTCTATGGCTACACCTTC
size: many; V: TRBV27; D: .; J: TRBJ1-5; CDR3: CASSLGPGLGNQPQHF; DNA: TGTGCCAGCAGTTTAGGCCCGGGTCTAGGCAATCAGCCCCAGCATTTT
size: few; V: TRBV6-1; D: TRBD2; J: TRBJ2-5; CDR3: CASSEARLAGETQYF; DNA: TGTGCCAGCAGTGAAGCGCGACTAGCGGGAGAGACCCAGTACTTC
size: many; V: TRBV12-3/TRBV12-4; D: .; J: TRBJ2-6; CDR3: CASSPPMAEFSSGANVLTF; DNA: TGTGCCAGCAGCCCCCCAATGGCAGAATTCAGCTCTGGGGCCAACGTCCTGACTTTC
size: many; V: TRBV27; D: TRBD1; J: TRBJ1-6; CDR3: CASRGQGASLNSPLHF; DNA: TGTGCCAGCAGAGGACAGGGGGCCTCCCTCAATTCACCCCTCCACTTT
size: .; V: TRBV30; D: TRBD1; J: TRBJ1-2; CDR3: CAWLRDRGQGYTF; DNA: TGTGCCTGGCTCCGGGACAGGGGCCAGGGCTACACCTTC
size: many; V: TRBV29-1; D: TRBD1; J: TRBJ2-7; CDR3: CSVVWDSLYEQYF; DNA: TGCAGCGTTGTTTGGGACAGCTTATACGAGCAGTACTTC
size: many; V: TRBV12-3/TRBV12-4; D: TRBD2; J: TRBJ2-1; CDR3: CASSLAGEAGAGANEQFF; DNA: TGTGCCAGCAGTTTAGCGGGTGAAGCGGGAGCTGGGGCCAATGAGCAGTTCTTC
size: many; V: TRBV27; D: .; J: TRBJ1-5; CDR3: CASSSLRPQMKEHRTQPQHF; DNA: TGTGCCAGCAGTTCCCTACGACCCCAGATGAAAGAGCATCGGACTCAGCCCCAGCATTTT
size: few; V: TRBV20-1; D: TRBD1; J: TRBJ2-3; CDR3: CSATPGTGDTDTQYF; DNA: TGCAGTGCTACCCCCGGGACAGGGGACACAGATACGCAGTATTTT
size: few; V: TRBV25-1; D: .; J: TRBJ2-5; CDR3: CATSTGAGFSETQYF; DNA: TGTGCCACTTCAACCGGGGCAGGCTTTTCAGAGACCCAGTACTTC
size: once; V: TRBV6-1; D: .; J: TRBJ1-4; CDR3: CASSEGREKLFF; DNA: TGTGCCAGCAGTGAAGGCAGGGAAAAACTGTTTTTT
size: .; V: TRBV5-6; D: TRBD2; J: TRBJ2-5; CDR3: CSSSFGDYKYQETQYF; DNA: TGTTCCAGCAGCTTTGGGGACTACAAGTACCAAGAGACCCAGTACTTC
size: .; V: TRBV11-2; D: TRBD2; J: TRBJ2-3; CDR3: CASSPRTRADTQYF; DNA: TGTGCCAGCAGCCCAAGGACTAGGGCAGATACGCAGTATTTT